This TCR beta chain was documented in a study of blood T cell repertoires in COVID-19. On the study more broadly: Acute and convalescent COVID-19 specimens originated in the United States, Italy and Spain. PBMCs, B-cell-depleted T cells, or T cells were the source of the cDNA or gDNA that made up the material.

Source study methods: Amplification of reference gene primers provided the estimated nucleated cell counts. TCRdb's copy holds only in-frame clones and misses some; the assay was immunoSEQ multiplex PCR. Clone size and V and J calls were adopted from that table, with D and trimming inferred from the DNA. The sample holds approximately 76,000 clones, 70% to 90% seen once. The germline gives CDR1 SGHTS, CDR2 YDEGEE. V was pared by 6 bases and J by 5 bases, with 9 bases of the junction left unmatched. The CDR3 spans 16 residues. The specimen was peripheral blood. The J gene is TRBJ2-2, the V gene TRBV5-8; 11 nucleotides agree with TRBD1. The origin of this receptor is a man aged 25 to 40 with acute or convalescent COVID-19. The CDR3 loop is CASNSIGQGATGELFF. In DNA, the CDR3 is TGTGCCAGCAACTCGATCGGACAGGGGGCGACCGGGGAGCTGTTTTTT.